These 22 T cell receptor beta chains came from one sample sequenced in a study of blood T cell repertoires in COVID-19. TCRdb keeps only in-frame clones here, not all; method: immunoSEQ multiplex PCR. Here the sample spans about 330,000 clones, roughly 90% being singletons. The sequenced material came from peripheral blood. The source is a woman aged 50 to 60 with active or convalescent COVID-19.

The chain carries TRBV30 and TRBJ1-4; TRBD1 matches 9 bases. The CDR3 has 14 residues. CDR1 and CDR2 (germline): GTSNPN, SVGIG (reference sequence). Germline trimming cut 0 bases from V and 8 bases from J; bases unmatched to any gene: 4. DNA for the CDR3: TGTGCCTGGAGTGTAGACAGGGGGTTAGAAAAACTGTTTTTT. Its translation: CAWSVDRGLEKLFF.

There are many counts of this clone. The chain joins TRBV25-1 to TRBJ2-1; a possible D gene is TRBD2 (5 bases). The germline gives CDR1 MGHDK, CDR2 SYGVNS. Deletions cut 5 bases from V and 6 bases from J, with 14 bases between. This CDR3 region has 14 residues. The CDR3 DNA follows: TGTGCCAGCAGTTCTCTTGAACTAGTCAATGAGCAGTTCTTC. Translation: CASSSLELVNEQFF. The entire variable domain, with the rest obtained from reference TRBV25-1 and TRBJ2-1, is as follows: EADIYQTPRYLVIGTGKKITLECSQTMGHDKMYWYQQDPGMELHLIHYSYGVNSTEKGDLSSESTVSRIRTEHFPLTLESARPSHTSQYLCASSSLELVNEQFFGPGTRLTVL.

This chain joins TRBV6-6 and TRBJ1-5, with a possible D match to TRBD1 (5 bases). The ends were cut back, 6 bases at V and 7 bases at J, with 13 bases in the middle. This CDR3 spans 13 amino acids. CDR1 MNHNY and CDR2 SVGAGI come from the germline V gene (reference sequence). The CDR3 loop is CASSPTAPQPQHF. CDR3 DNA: TGTGCCAGCAGCCCGACAGCCCCCCAGCCCCAGCATTTT.

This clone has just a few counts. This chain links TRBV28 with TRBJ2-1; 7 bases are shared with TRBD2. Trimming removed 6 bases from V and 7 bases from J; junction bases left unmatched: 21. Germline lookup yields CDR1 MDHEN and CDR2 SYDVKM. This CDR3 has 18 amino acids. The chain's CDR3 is CASSPYGGGGRAANEQFF. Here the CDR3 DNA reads TGTGCCAGCAGCCCCTATGGGGGGGGAGGGAGGGCCGCTAATGAGCAGTTCTTC.

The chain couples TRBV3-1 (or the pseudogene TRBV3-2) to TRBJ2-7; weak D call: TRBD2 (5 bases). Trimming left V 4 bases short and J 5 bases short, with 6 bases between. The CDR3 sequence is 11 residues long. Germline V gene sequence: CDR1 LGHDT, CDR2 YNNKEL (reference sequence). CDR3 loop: CASSRGNEQYF. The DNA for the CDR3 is TGTGCCAGCAGCCGAGGGAACGAGCAGTACTTC.

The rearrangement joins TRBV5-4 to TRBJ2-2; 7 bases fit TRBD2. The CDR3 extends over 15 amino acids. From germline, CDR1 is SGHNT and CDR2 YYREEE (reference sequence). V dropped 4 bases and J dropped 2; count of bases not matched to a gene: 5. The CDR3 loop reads CASSRGGENTGELFF. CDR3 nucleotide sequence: TGTGCCAGCAGCCGTGGGGGGGAAAACACCGGGGAGCTGTTTTTT.

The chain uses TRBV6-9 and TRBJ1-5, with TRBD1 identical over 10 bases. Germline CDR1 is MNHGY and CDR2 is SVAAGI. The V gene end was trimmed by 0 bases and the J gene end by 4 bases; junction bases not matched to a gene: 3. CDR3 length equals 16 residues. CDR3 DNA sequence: TGTGCCAGCAGTTATTCTTGGGGACAGGGGAATCAGCCCCAGCATTTT. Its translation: CASSYSWGQGNQPQHF.

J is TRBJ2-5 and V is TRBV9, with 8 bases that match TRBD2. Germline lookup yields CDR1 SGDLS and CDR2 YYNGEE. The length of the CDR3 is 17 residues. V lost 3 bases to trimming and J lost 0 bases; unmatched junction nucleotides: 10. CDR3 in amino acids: CASSAGPAGGNQETQYF. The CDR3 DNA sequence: TGTGCCAGCAGCGCAGGACCCGCGGGGGGAAACCAAGAGACCCAGTACTTC. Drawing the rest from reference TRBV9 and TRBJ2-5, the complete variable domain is DSGVTQTPKHLITATGQRVTLRCSPRSGDLSVYWYQQSLDQGLQFLIQYYNGEERAKGNILERFSAQQFPDLHSELNLSSLELGDSALYFCASSAGPAGGNQETQYFGPGTRLLVL.

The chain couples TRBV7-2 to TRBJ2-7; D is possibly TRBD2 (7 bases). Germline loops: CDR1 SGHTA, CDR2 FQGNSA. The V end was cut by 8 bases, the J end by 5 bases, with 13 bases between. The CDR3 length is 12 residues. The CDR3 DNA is TGTGCCAGCGGGGGGGCCGGAAACGAGCAGTACTTC. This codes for CASGGAGNEQYF. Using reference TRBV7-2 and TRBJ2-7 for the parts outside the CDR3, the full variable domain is GAGVSQSPSNKVTEKGKDVELRCDPISGHTALYWYRQSLGQGLEFLIYFQGNSAPDKSGLPSDRFSAERTGGSVSTLTIQRTQQEDSAVYLCASGGAGNEQYFGPGTRLTVT.

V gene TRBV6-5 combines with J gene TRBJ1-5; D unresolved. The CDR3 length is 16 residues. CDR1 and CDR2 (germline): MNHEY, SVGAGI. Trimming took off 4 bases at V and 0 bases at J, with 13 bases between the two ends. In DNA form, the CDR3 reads TGTGCCAGCAGTTTGCCAGCGGGGTTTAGCAATCAGCCCCAGCATTTT. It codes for CASSLPAGFSNQPQHF.

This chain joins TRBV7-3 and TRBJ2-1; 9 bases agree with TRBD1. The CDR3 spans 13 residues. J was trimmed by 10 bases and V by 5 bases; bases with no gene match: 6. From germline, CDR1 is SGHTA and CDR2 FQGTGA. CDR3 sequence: CASSPSGQGEQFF. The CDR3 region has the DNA TGTGCCAGCAGCCCCTCGGGACAGGGAGAGCAGTTCTTC.

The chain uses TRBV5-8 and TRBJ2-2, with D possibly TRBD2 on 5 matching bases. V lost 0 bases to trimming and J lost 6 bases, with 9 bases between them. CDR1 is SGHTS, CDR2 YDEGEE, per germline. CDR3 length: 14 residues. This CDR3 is CASSLVLGAGELFF. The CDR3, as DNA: TGTGCCAGCAGCTTGGTGCTGGGAGCCGGGGAGCTGTTTTTT.

CDR3 residues: CASRYSGLYNEQFF. Written as DNA, the CDR3 is TGTGCCAGCAGGTATAGCGGACTCTACAATGAGCAGTTCTTC. The chain employs TRBV2 and TRBJ2-1; maybe TRBD2 (6 bases). Germline CDR1 SNHLY, CDR2 FYNNEI. The CDR3 length is 14 residues. V lost 6 bases, J lost 3 bases, and 12 bases lay in between.

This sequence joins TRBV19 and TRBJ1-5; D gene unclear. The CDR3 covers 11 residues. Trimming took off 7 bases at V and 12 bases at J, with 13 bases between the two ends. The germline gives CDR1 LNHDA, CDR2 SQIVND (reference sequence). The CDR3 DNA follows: TGTGCCAGTACCCTCAGAGGCCTCCAGCATTTT. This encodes CASTLRGLQHF. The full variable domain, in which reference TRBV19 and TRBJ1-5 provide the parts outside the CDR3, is DGGITQSPKYLFRKEGQNVTLSCEQNLNHDAMYWYRQDPGQGLRLIYYSQIVNDFQKGDIAEGYSVSREKKESFPLTVTSAQKNPTAFYLCASTLRGLQHFGDGTRLSIL.

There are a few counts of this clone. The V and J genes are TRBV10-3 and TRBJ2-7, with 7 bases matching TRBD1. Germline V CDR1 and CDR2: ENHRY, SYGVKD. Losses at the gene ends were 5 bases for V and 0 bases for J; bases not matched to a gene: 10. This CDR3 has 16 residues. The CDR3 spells CAISSGQSFSSYEQYF. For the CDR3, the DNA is TGTGCCATCAGTTCGGGACAGTCTTTCAGCTCCTACGAGCAGTACTTC.

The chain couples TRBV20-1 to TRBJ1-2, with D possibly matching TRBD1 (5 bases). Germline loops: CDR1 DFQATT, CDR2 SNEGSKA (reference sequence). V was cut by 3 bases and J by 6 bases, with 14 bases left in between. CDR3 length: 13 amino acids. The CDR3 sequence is CSASSGFFDGYTF. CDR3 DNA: TGCAGTGCTAGTTCAGGGTTTTTTGATGGCTACACCTTC.

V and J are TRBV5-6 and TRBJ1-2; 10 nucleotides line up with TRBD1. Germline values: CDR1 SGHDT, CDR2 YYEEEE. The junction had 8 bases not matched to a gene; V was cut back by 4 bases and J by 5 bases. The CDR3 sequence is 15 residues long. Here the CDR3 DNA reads TGTGCCAGCAGCCGCAAAGGACAGGGGGAATATGGCTACACCTTC. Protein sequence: CASSRKGQGEYGYTF.

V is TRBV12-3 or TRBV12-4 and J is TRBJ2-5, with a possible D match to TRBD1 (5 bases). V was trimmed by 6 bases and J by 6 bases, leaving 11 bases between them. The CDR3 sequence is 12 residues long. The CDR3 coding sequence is TGTGCCAGCAGCCCGACAGTCCAGACCCAGTACTTC. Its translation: CASSPTVQTQYF.

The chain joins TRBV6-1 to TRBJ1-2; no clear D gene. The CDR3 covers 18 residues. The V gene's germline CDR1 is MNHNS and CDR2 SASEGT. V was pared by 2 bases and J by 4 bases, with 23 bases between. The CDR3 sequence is CASSESQPGGWLIYGYTF. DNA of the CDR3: TGTGCCAGCAGTGAATCTCAACCTGGTGGCTGGTTGATCTATGGCTACACCTTC.

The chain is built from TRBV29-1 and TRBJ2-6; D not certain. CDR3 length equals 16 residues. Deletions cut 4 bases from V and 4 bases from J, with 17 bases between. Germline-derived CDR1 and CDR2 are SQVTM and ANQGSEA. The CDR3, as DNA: TGCAGCGTTGGGCCAGGTGCAAGGTCCGGGGCCAACGTCCTGACTTTC. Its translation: CSVGPGARSGANVLTF.

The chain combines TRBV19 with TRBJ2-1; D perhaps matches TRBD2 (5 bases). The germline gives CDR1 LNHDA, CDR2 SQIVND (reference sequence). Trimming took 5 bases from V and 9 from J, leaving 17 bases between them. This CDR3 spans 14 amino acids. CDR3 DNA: TGTGCCAGTAGTTTAGCGTTTAGTAGTGGTGAGCAGTTCTTC. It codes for CASSLAFSSGEQFF.

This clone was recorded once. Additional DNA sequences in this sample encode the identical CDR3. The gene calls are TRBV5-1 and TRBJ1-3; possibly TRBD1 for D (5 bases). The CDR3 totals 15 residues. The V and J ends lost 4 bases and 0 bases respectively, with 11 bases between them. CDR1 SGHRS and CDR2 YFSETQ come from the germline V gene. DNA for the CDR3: TGCGCCAGCAGCCTTCAGGGAAACTCTGGAAACACCATATATTTT. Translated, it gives CASSLQGNSGNTIYF.